This T cell receptor beta chain is drawn from a study of graft-versus-host responses after intestinal transplantation. Study-level background: Multivisceral, liver-intestinal, or isolated intestinal transplants were performed in recipients. The study gave all recipients anti-thymocyte globulin induction, then tacrolimus and steroids for roughly 3 years. Study results and limitations: In recipient marrow, GvH clones were found, and some appeared first in ileum or blood.

Assay used: immunoSEQ multiplex PCR; TCRdb lists only in-frame clones, some missing. The data contain approximately 97,000 clones, about nine tenths of them singletons. As regards this clone: Its cognate antigen is unknown.

V shed 6 bases and J 6 bases; nucleotides not matched to a gene: 14. The CDR3 is made up of 16 amino acids. CDR1 MDHEN and CDR2 SYDVKM come from the germline V gene. The chain recombines TRBV28 with TRBJ1-1; 9 bases align to TRBD1. The source of this sequence is a human donor who was the organ donor for an intestinal transplant. The source was unstimulated CD4+ T cells sorted from spleen or lymph node cells, collected before transplant. The chain's CDR3 is CASRITPGTGSSEAFF. The CDR3 DNA reads as TGTGCCAGCAGGATCACCCCCGGGACAGGGAGTTCTGAAGCTTTCTTT.